The 30 T cell receptor beta chains given below trace back to one sample, sequenced in a study of CD8 T cells in Susac syndrome. Random hexamers primed reverse transcription of about 0.45 to 1 ug RNA. A single record per CDR3 protein comes from TCRdb applying MiXCR to the immunoSEQ multiplex PCR reads. Among tens of thousands of distinct CDR3 sequences listed, 91% were seen once. The material sequenced was CD8+ T cells from PBMCs. The receptors stem from a human donor with multiple sclerosis.

The chain is built from TRBV7-6 and TRBJ2-7; D is undetermined. Trimming removed 1 base from V and 6 bases from J, with 4 bases in between. The CDR3 consists of 11 residues. Germline V CDR1 and CDR2: SGHVS, FNYEAQ. In DNA, the CDR3 is TGTGCCAGCAGCTTAGGGGTCGAGCAGTACTTC. It is translated as CASSLGVEQYF.

This chain links TRBV30 with TRBJ2-7; TRBD2 agrees at 9 bases. Trimming at V came to 0 bases and at J to 4 bases, leaving 4 bases not matched to a gene. This CDR3 is 14 amino acids long. CDR1 GTSNPN and CDR2 SVGIG come from the germline V gene (reference sequence). The CDR3 sequence is CAWSVAGGMYEQYF. The CDR3 DNA reads TGTGCCTGGAGTGTAGCGGGGGGTATGTACGAGCAGTACTTC.

The chain employs TRBV11-2 and TRBJ1-2; D is perhaps TRBD1 (6 bases). Trimming removed 1 base at V and 8 bases at J, with 17 bases between. Germline V gene sequence: CDR1 SGHAT, CDR2 FQNNGV. The CDR3 spans 15 residues. The CDR3 reads CASSLGPGAQEGYTF. In DNA, the CDR3 is TGTGCCAGCAGCTTAGGCCCAGGGGCGCAGGAGGGCTACACCTTC.

J is TRBJ2-3 and V is TRBV27; D might be TRBD2 (6 bases). CDR3 length equals 15 residues. The V gene's germline CDR1 is MNHEY and CDR2 SMNVEV (reference sequence). Trimming took 6 bases from V and 2 from J, leaving 15 bases between them. The CDR3 is CASSPSSVTTDTQYF. The CDR3 DNA reads TGTGCCAGCAGCCCTTCTAGCGTAACCACAGATACGCAGTATTTT.

The chain employs TRBV12-3 or TRBV12-4 and TRBJ1-1, with 9 nucleotides matching TRBD1. The trim removed 5 bases at V and 11 bases at J, leaving 6 bases unmatched. CDR3 length: 12 residues. The CDR3: CASSLGTGFAFF. CDR3 coding DNA: TGTGCCAGCAGTCTAGGGACAGGGTTTGCTTTCTTT.

The rearrangement links TRBV6-5 to TRBJ2-5; 10 bases line up with TRBD1. CDR1 and CDR2 from the germline V gene are MNHEY and SVGAGI. V lost 4 bases to trimming and J lost 2 bases; unmatched junction nucleotides: 4. The CDR3 runs to 15 residues. The CDR3 region is CASSLGQGRQETQYF. In nucleotides, the CDR3 is TGTGCCAGCAGTTTGGGACAGGGGAGGCAAGAGACCCAGTACTTC.

The rearrangement joins TRBV3-1 to TRBJ1-2; no firm D call. V was cut by 0 bases and J by 0 bases, with 11 bases left in between. There are 16 residues in the CDR3. The germline gives CDR1 LGHDT, CDR2 YNNKEL (reference sequence). CDR3 amino acids: CASSQDPTKANYGYTF. In DNA, the CDR3 is TGTGCCAGCAGCCAAGACCCGACAAAAGCTAACTATGGCTACACCTTC.

The chain combines TRBV6-2 or TRBV6-3 with TRBJ2-2; TRBD1 aligns across 7 bases. The CDR3 is 15 amino acids. After removal of 6 bases from V and 4 bases from J, the junction contained 8 bases not matched to a gene. CDR1 is MNHEY, CDR2 SVGEGT, per germline. CDR3 DNA: TGTGCCAGCAGCTATGACAGGGTTGTCACCGGGGAGCTGTTTTTT. It translates to CASSYDRVVTGELFF.

The chain is built from TRBV13 and TRBJ2-4; 9 positions match TRBD1. Germline loops: CDR1 PRHDT, CDR2 FYEKMQ (reference sequence). This CDR3 has 16 residues. V was clipped by 6 bases and J by 4 bases; unmatched bases: 10. This chain's CDR3 is CASSWDREVEKNIQYF. The CDR3 DNA is TGTGCCAGCAGTTGGGACAGGGAGGTTGAGAAAAACATTCAGTACTTC.

J is TRBJ2-1 and V is TRBV30, with 11 bases identical to TRBD2. V shed 4 bases and J 8 bases; nucleotides not matched to a gene: 10. Germline V lookup: CDR1 GTSNPN, CDR2 SVGIG (reference sequence). CDR3 size: 15 residues. In DNA, the CDR3 is TGTGCCTGGACCCTAGCGGGAGGAACATTGGATGAGCAGTTCTTC. It specifies CAWTLAGGTLDEQFF.

The genes are TRBV13 and TRBJ1-4; a possible D gene is TRBD1 (5 bases). The V gene lost 4 bases and the J gene lost 8 bases, with 20 bases spanning the gap. The germline gives CDR1 PRHDT, CDR2 FYEKMQ (reference sequence). This CDR3 contains 16 residues. The CDR3 loop is CASSCIPMPGDEKLFF. The CDR3 region has the DNA TGTGCCAGCAGCTGTATCCCCATGCCCGGGGACGAAAAACTGTTTTTT. The whole variable domain, filled in from reference TRBV13 and TRBJ1-4, reads AAGVIQSPRHLIKEKRETATLKCYPIPRHDTVYWYQQGPGQDPQFLISFYEKMQSDKGSIPDRFSAQQFSDYHSELNMSSLELGDSALYFCASSCIPMPGDEKLFFGSGTQLSVL.

The rearrangement uses TRBV9 and TRBJ2-2, with D uncertain. Trimming stripped 0 bases from V and 3 bases from J, with 6 bases between. The CDR3 is made up of 14 amino acids. Germline V CDR1 and CDR2: SGDLS, YYNGEE. CDR3 DNA: TGTGCCAGCAGCGTAGTAGAAGACACCGGGGAGCTGTTTTTT. Protein product: CASSVVEDTGELFF.

The chain uses TRBV15 and TRBJ2-1; D uncertain. From germline, CDR1 is LNHNV and CDR2 YYDKDF (reference sequence). Trimming removed 7 bases at V and 0 bases at J, with 10 bases between. The CDR3 is 14 residues long. CDR3 sequence: CATTGVSSYNEQFF. Here the CDR3 DNA reads TGTGCCACCACCGGAGTTAGCTCCTACAATGAGCAGTTCTTC.

This chain links TRBV20-1 with TRBJ2-5, with D perhaps assigned TRBD1 or TRBD2 (5 bases each). The CDR3 is 15 residues long. The germline V gene encodes CDR1 DFQATT and CDR2 SNEGSKA (reference sequence). V was shortened by 6 bases and J by 2 bases, with 19 bases between the two germline ends. The CDR3 is CSATTTETIQETQYF. CDR3 sequence (DNA): TGCAGTGCAACTACGACAGAGACTATACAAGAGACCCAGTACTTC.

The chain joins TRBV10-3 to TRBJ2-2; the D gene could be TRBD1 or TRBD2 (5 bases each). CDR3 length equals 14 residues. V lost 5 bases and J 8 bases, leaving 15 bases between the germline ends. The germline V gene has CDR1 ENHRY and CDR2 SYGVKD. The chain's CDR3 is CAISLGPPEGELFF. The CDR3 region has the DNA TGTGCCATCAGTTTGGGACCTCCGGAGGGGGAGCTGTTTTTT.

The chain combines TRBV3-1 with TRBJ2-2, with D perhaps TRBD2 (6 bases). The V gene lost 4 bases and the J gene lost 6 bases, with 18 bases spanning the gap. The CDR3 covers 16 residues. The V gene's germline CDR1 is LGHDT and CDR2 YNNKEL (reference sequence). The CDR3 DNA follows: TGTGCCAGCAGCCCCAAGAGGATAGCGGTGGCCGGGGAGCTGTTTTTT. It yields the protein CASSPKRIAVAGELFF.

The rearrangement links TRBV5-1 to TRBJ2-1; D gene ambiguous. The CDR3 extends over 12 amino acids. Germline-derived CDR1 and CDR2 are SGHRS and YFSETQ. V gave up 0 bases and J gave up 10 bases, with 8 bases separating them. The CDR3 DNA reads TGCGCCAGCAGCTTGGCGGGCGTGGAGCAGTTCTTC. Translation gives CASSLAGVEQFF. The full variable domain, with the rest looked up from reference TRBV5-1 and TRBJ2-1, is KAGVTQTPRYLIKTRGQQVTLSCSPISGHRSVSWYQQTPGQGLQFLFEYFSETQRNKGNFPGRFSGRQFSNSRSEMNVSTLELGDSALYLCASSLAGVEQFFGPGTRLTVL.

The chain links TRBV30 to TRBJ1-1; TRBD1 matches at 8 bases. CDR1 GTSNPN and CDR2 SVGIG come from the germline V gene (reference sequence). The trim removed 4 bases at V and 0 bases at J, leaving 4 bases unmatched. The CDR3 extends over 14 amino acids. The chain's CDR3 is CAWIRDRMNTEAFF. The CDR3, as DNA: TGTGCCTGGATTCGGGACAGGATGAACACTGAAGCTTTCTTT.

This chain links TRBV29-1 with TRBJ2-1, with a tentative D call TRBD1 (5 bases). V gave up 7 bases and J gave up 6 bases, with 13 bases separating them. Germline CDR1 SQVTM, CDR2 ANQGSEA. CDR3 length: 12 amino acids. CDR3 nucleotides: TGCAGCGGTCGTAAGGGGCTCAATGAGCAGTTCTTC. Residues: CSGRKGLNEQFF.

CDR3: CASSPGLGPYNEQFF. The CDR3 region has the DNA TGTGCCAGTAGCCCGGGACTAGGCCCCTACAATGAGCAGTTCTTC. The chain employs TRBV19 and TRBJ2-1; TRBD2 agrees at 8 bases. The germline gives CDR1 LNHDA, CDR2 SQIVND (reference sequence). V lost 6 bases, J lost 2 bases, and 6 bases stayed unmatched. The CDR3 is 15 amino acids.

This chain joins TRBV2 and TRBJ1-1; D is uncertain. The germline V gene has CDR1 SNHLY and CDR2 FYNNEI. The CDR3 has 16 amino acids. Trimming removed 0 bases at V and 5 bases at J, with 16 bases between. This chain's CDR3 is CASSEALLMGRTEAFF. In DNA form, the CDR3 reads TGTGCCAGCAGTGAAGCGCTTCTAATGGGGAGGACTGAAGCTTTCTTT. Supplemented by reference TRBV2 and TRBJ1-1, the full variable domain reads EPEVTQTPSHQVTQMGQEVILRCVPISNHLYFYWYRQILGQKVEFLVSFYNNEISEKSEIFDDQFSVERPDGSNFTLKIRSTKLEDSAMYFCASSEALLMGRTEAFFGQGTRLTVV.

The chain couples TRBV19 to TRBJ1-1; perhaps TRBD1 as D (6 bases). Trimming took off 6 bases at V and 3 bases at J, with 11 bases between the two ends. Germline V CDR1 and CDR2: LNHDA, SQIVND (reference sequence). The length of the CDR3 is 13 residues. The CDR3 region has the DNA TGTGCCAGTAGCCCTCGACAGGACACTGAAGCTTTCTTT. Its translation is CASSPRQDTEAFF.

This chain connects TRBV28 to TRBJ2-5; TRBD1 aligns across 7 bases. Germline V lookup: CDR1 MDHEN, CDR2 SYDVKM. This CDR3 comprises 15 residues. V trimming: 7 bases; J trimming: 2 bases; junction bases outside the gene matches: 10. CDR3 DNA sequence: TGTGCCAGCAAGCTAACAGGGGCCTCTCAAGAGACCCAGTACTTC. Protein sequence: CASKLTGASQETQYF.

The CDR3 sequence is CASSFGESSYNSPLHF. The CDR3 nucleotides are TGCGCCAGCAGCTTTGGGGAGTCATCGTATAATTCACCCCTCCACTTT. This chain joins TRBV5-1 and TRBJ1-6; D gene unclear. Germline V lookup: CDR1 SGHRS, CDR2 YFSETQ. Between the trimmed V and J ends, which lost 2 bases and 4 bases, there was a span of 13 bases. CDR3 length equals 16 residues.

The J gene is TRBJ2-6, the V gene TRBV28; the D gene could be TRBD1 or TRBD2 (5 bases each). Germline V lookup: CDR1 MDHEN, CDR2 SYDVKM. Trimming removed 3 bases at V and 0 bases at J, with 6 bases between. CDR3 length equals 15 residues. The DNA for the CDR3 is TGTGCCAGCAGTTTTGGGACCTCTGGGGCCAACGTCCTGACTTTC. It yields the protein CASSFGTSGANVLTF.

The CDR3 nucleotides are TGTGCCAGTAGTATTAGGGCTGAAGCTTTCTTT. Its translation: CASSIRAEAFF. V and J are TRBV19 and TRBJ1-1; no clear D gene. Trimming took off 3 bases at V and 6 bases at J, with 5 bases between the two ends. The CDR3 is made up of 11 amino acids. Germline loops: CDR1 LNHDA, CDR2 SQIVND (reference sequence).

The rearrangement joins TRBV4-1 to TRBJ2-7; TRBD2 agrees at 9 bases. V lost 2 bases to trimming and J lost 3 bases; unmatched junction nucleotides: 5. This CDR3 has 15 amino acids. The germline V gene has CDR1 MGHRA and CDR2 YSYEKL. The CDR3 sequence is CASSQPGTSYYEQYF. The CDR3 nucleotides are TGCGCCAGCAGCCAACCCGGGACTAGCTACTACGAGCAGTACTTC.

This chain links TRBV12-5 with TRBJ1-2; D remains ambiguous. The CDR3 is made up of 17 amino acids. Germline CDR1 LGHNT, CDR2 FRNRAP. Deletions cut 0 bases from V and 6 bases from J, with 20 bases between. This CDR3 is CASGLVLRPPLIDGYTF. CDR3 nucleotide sequence: TGTGCTAGTGGTTTGGTATTGAGGCCACCCCTTATAGATGGCTACACCTTC.

The J gene is TRBJ1-1, the V gene TRBV19; D uncertain. Trimming left V 7 bases short and J 2 bases short, with 14 bases between. Per germline, CDR1 LNHDA and CDR2 SQIVND (reference sequence). CDR3 length equals 14 residues. In nucleotides, the CDR3 is TGTGCCAGTACCGATCTTAAGTTTAACACTGAAGCTTTCTTT. Protein sequence: CASTDLKFNTEAFF.

The chain is built from TRBV20-1 and TRBJ2-7, with 7 bases identical to TRBD2. Unmatched junction bases numbered 7, after V lost 2 bases and J lost 3 bases. Germline V lookup: CDR1 DFQATT, CDR2 SNEGSKA (reference sequence). The CDR3 totals 14 residues. The CDR3 region has the DNA TGCAGTGCTAGAACTCTAGCGGACGACTACGAGCAGTACTTC. Protein product: CSARTLADDYEQYF.